Shown below are 21 T cell receptor beta chains from a single sample sequenced in a study of blood T cell repertoires in COVID-19. The assay was immunoSEQ multiplex PCR, and TCRdb's table has in-frame clones only and misses some. Among about 14,000 clones listed, roughly 84% were seen once. Input material: peripheral blood. These receptors all stem from a woman in her fifties or sixties with active or convalescent COVID-19.

This clone was detected a few times. The chain uses TRBV6-5 and TRBJ2-1, with D possibly being TRBD2 (5 bases). The length of the CDR3 is 12 residues. The V end lost 2 bases, the J end lost 9 bases, and 8 bases lay between the germline ends. The germline V gene has CDR1 MNHEY and CDR2 SVGAGI. The CDR3 region is CASSYRESEQFF. CDR3 nucleotides: TGTGCCAGCAGTTACAGGGAGAGTGAGCAGTTCTTC.

This clone was seen at least ten times. The chain recombines TRBV3-1 (or the pseudogene TRBV3-2) with TRBJ2-1, with a weak D call TRBD2 (6 bases). The CDR3 is 15 amino acids. Germline V gene sequence: CDR1 LGHDT, CDR2 YNNKEL (reference sequence). V was pared by 1 base and J by 4 bases, with 11 bases between. The CDR3 here is CASSQVLATYNEQFF. The CDR3 DNA is TGTGCCAGCAGCCAAGTTCTAGCGACTTACAATGAGCAGTTCTTC.

The chain links TRBV5-1 to TRBJ1-1; perhaps TRBD1 as D (5 bases). Germline CDR1 is SGHRS and CDR2 is YFSETQ. The CDR3 spans 17 residues. Trimming cost V 4 bases and J 3 bases, with 22 bases left between them. Written as DNA, the CDR3 is TGCGCCAGCAGCGGGAAAACGGTCCAGGGTGCCGACACTGAAGCTTTCTTT. Its protein product is CASSGKTVQGADTEAFF.

The V gene is TRBV13, the J gene TRBJ2-3, with TRBD1 matching over 7 bases. The CDR3 is made up of 17 amino acids. J lost 0 bases, V lost 5 bases, and 11 bases had no gene match. CDR1 is PRHDT, CDR2 FYEKMQ, per germline (reference sequence). The chain's CDR3 is CASSTRDRHTSTDTQYF. The CDR3 bases are TGTGCCAGCAGCACCCGGGACAGACACACTAGCACAGATACGCAGTATTTT.

The chain links TRBV18 to TRBJ1-2; TRBD1 agrees at 8 bases. With 0 bases clipped from V and 6 bases from J, the junction kept 3 bases outside the gene matches. This CDR3 is built from 14 residues. CDR1 and CDR2 (germline): KGHSH, LQKENI. CDR3 sequence reads: CASSPPGTGHGYTF. In DNA form, the CDR3 reads TGTGCCAGCTCACCACCGGGGACAGGACATGGCTACACCTTC. Full variable domain (outside the CDR3, taken from reference TRBV18 and TRBJ1-2): NAGVMQNPRHLVRRRGQEARLRCSPMKGHSHVYWYRQLPEEGLKFMVYLQKENIIDESGMPKERFSAEFPKEGPSILRIQQVVRGDSAAYFCASSPPGTGHGYTFGSGTRLTVV.

The table lists this clone with a few counts. J is TRBJ2-7 and V is TRBV2; a weak D match, TRBD2 (5 bases). Germline loops: CDR1 SNHLY, CDR2 FYNNEI. V lost 7 bases and J lost 0, with 13 bases in between. CDR3 length equals 14 residues. The CDR3 bases are TGTGCCAGCATGGGAGCCACGAGCTCCTACGAGCAGTACTTC. Its protein is CASMGATSSYEQYF.

The chain carries TRBV4-1 and TRBJ1-6; TRBD1 matches 8 bases. J gave up 10 bases and V 4 bases, and 12 bases lay outside the gene matches. The germline V gene encodes CDR1 MGHRA and CDR2 YSYEKL. The CDR3 sequence is 16 residues long. The CDR3 nucleotides are TGCGCCAGCAGCCCGAGACTGACAGGGGTGGGATCACCCCTCCACTTT. Amino acids: CASSPRLTGVGSPLHF.

As DNA, the CDR3 is TGTGCCAGCGGTAGCAGGGGGACCGGGGAGCTGTTTTTT. It specifies CASGSRGTGELFF. The chain couples TRBV28 to TRBJ2-2; TRBD1 agrees at 7 bases. After removal of 8 bases from V and 5 bases from J, the junction contained 5 bases not matched to a gene. The germline gives CDR1 MDHEN, CDR2 SYDVKM. This CDR3 has 13 residues.

This chain joins TRBV5-1 and TRBJ2-7; perhaps TRBD2 as D (6 bases). Germline-derived CDR1 and CDR2 are SGHRS and YFSETQ. V was cut by 5 bases and J by 3 bases, with 6 bases left in between. The CDR3 has 11 residues. The CDR3 DNA sequence: TGCGCCAGCAGGCGGGGCTACGAGCAGTACTTC. It is translated as CASRRGYEQYF.

The chain carries TRBV21-1 and TRBJ1-2; the D call TRBD1 from the table was never checked on the DNA. TRBV21-1 is termed a pseudogene. CDR3 length equals 15 residues. The CDR3 DNA reads as TGTGCCAGCAGCAAAGGATCGACAGGGGACTATGGCTACACCTTC. This codes for CASSKGSTGDYGYTF.

This clone showed up just once. The chain joins TRBV30 to TRBJ2-3; tentatively, D is TRBD1 (6 bases). This CDR3 is built from 14 residues. Per germline, CDR1 GTSNPN and CDR2 SVGIG (reference sequence). Trimming took 7 bases from V and 1 from J, leaving 15 bases between them. This chain's CDR3 is CALEGHLGTDTQYF. The CDR3 DNA sequence: TGTGCCTTAGAGGGACACCTTGGCACAGATACGCAGTATTTT.

This sequence joins TRBV28 and TRBJ2-1, with no clear D. This CDR3 is built from 15 residues. Trimming cost V 6 bases and J 6 bases, with 18 bases left between them. Germline V CDR1 and CDR2: MDHEN, SYDVKM. The CDR3 DNA reads as TGTGCCAGCAGCCAGAATGGAGTTTACGGCAATGAGCAGTTCTTC. As protein: CASSQNGVYGNEQFF.

The chain is built from TRBV28 and TRBJ1-1; 9 nucleotides line up with TRBD1. Germline loops: CDR1 MDHEN, CDR2 SYDVKM. The ends lost 2 bases at V and 0 bases at J; junction bases unmatched: 7. The CDR3 extends over 17 amino acids. CDR3 nucleotide sequence: TGTGCCAGCAGTTTAGCGGACAGGGGAGCTATGAACACTGAAGCTTTCTTT. Amino acids: CASSLADRGAMNTEAFF.

The V and J genes are TRBV7-2 and TRBJ2-4, with TRBD1 matching over 7 bases. This CDR3 contains 17 residues. V was pared by 5 bases and J by 5 bases, with 15 bases of the junction left unmatched. CDR1 and CDR2 (germline): SGHTA, FQGNSA. CDR3 sequence (DNA): TGTGCCAGCAGCCAACCGGATGGGACAGAGTATGAAAACATTCAGTACTTC. Amino acid sequence: CASSQPDGTEYENIQYF.

This clone has just one count. This chain links TRBV12-3 or TRBV12-4 with TRBJ2-7, with TRBD2 as a possible D gene (5 bases). V lost 7 bases, J lost 7 bases, and 17 bases lay in between. This CDR3 has 13 amino acids. The CDR3 spells CASNLYGVGEQYF. In DNA, the CDR3 is TGTGCCAGCAATCTTTACGGGGTGGGGGAGCAGTACTTC.

The V and J genes are TRBV6-2 or TRBV6-3 and TRBJ1-5; D might be TRBD1 (5 bases). V was cut by 2 bases and J by 3 bases, with 11 bases left in between. This CDR3 has 15 residues. Germline V gene sequence: CDR1 MNHEY, CDR2 SVGEGT. The CDR3 protein is CASSYGGGINQPQHF. CDR3 DNA: TGTGCCAGCAGTTACGGGGGGGGGATCAATCAGCCCCAGCATTTT.

The chain combines TRBV6-5 with TRBJ2-7, with 8 nucleotides matching TRBD1. The CDR3 runs to 15 residues. Germline values: CDR1 MNHEY, CDR2 SVGAGI. The V segment lost 6 bases and the J segment 2 bases; nucleotides outside the gene matches: 9. CDR3 loop: CASSAGTGRAYEQYF. For the CDR3, the DNA is TGTGCCAGCAGCGCTGGGACAGGTCGAGCCTACGAGCAGTACTTC.

The chain joins TRBV13 to TRBJ1-2; D gene ambiguous. Trimming left V 5 bases short and J 3 bases short, with 7 bases between. The CDR3 runs 12 residues. CDR1 is PRHDT, CDR2 FYEKMQ, per germline (reference sequence). The CDR3 reads CASSLEYYGYTF. In DNA, the CDR3 is TGTGCCAGCAGCCTCGAGTACTATGGCTACACCTTC. Filled out from reference TRBV13 and TRBJ1-2, the complete variable domain reads AAGVIQSPRHLIKEKRETATLKCYPIPRHDTVYWYQQGPGQDPQFLISFYEKMQSDKGSIPDRFSAQQFSDYHSELNMSSLELGDSALYFCASSLEYYGYTFGSGTRLTVV.

This clone appeared a few times. J is TRBJ1-5 and V is TRBV29-1; tentatively, D is TRBD1 (6 bases). There are 13 residues in the CDR3. Trimming shortened V by 7 bases and J by 3 bases, and 13 bases separated the two germline ends. Germline lookup yields CDR1 SQVTM and CDR2 ANQGSEA. The CDR3 DNA reads as TGCAGCGCCCGGGACAACCTCAATCAGCCCCAGCATTTT. Translated, it gives CSARDNLNQPQHF.

The gene calls are TRBV9 and TRBJ2-6; 12 bases are a match to TRBD1. Germline lookup yields CDR1 SGDLS and CDR2 YYNGEE. The ends lost 0 bases at V and 4 bases at J; junction bases unmatched: 8. CDR3 length equals 19 residues. CDR3 nucleotide sequence: TGTGCCAGCAGCGTAGCTTTGGGACAGGGGGCGACAGGGGCCAACGTCCTGACTTTC. As protein: CASSVALGQGATGANVLTF.

The J gene is TRBJ1-1, the V gene TRBV20-1; a weak D match, TRBD1 (5 bases). This CDR3 is built from 11 residues. The germline V and J ends were trimmed by 7 bases and 4 bases, with 10 bases remaining between them. Germline CDR1 and CDR2: DFQATT and SNEGSKA (reference sequence). CDR3 region: CSVRVFTEAFF. The CDR3 bases are TGCAGTGTCAGGGTTTTCACTGAAGCTTTCTTT.